The clone carrying this T cell receptor beta chain was seen repeatedly, ten times or more. Arm-PCR of CDR3 regions and iRepertoire HTBI primers were the basis on which TCR beta libraries were built. Each CDR3 protein gets one entry after TCRdb re-called the multiplex PCR reads with MiXCR. The repertoire holds approximately 470,000 distinct CDR3 sequences, with around 15% as singletons. These data come from a study of regulatory T cells in long-lasting Graves disease. Time point meaning: newly diagnosed GD, antithyroid drugs for less than 3 months. The TCR library was prepared using RNA isolated from PBMCs. A further study also used this sample, focusing on T cells in Graves' hyperthyroidism and ophthalmopathy.

The starting material was peripheral blood mononuclear cells (PBMCs), obtained at new diagnosis, from a patient treated with antithyroid drugs. This receptor was obtained from a man aged 35 to 55 with Graves disease.

CDR3 protein: CASSSPTGEISETQYF. For the CDR3, the DNA is TGTGCCAGCAGTAGCCCGACAGGGGAAATTTCAGAGACCCAGTACTTC. This rearrangement joins TRBV6-1 to TRBJ2-5; TRBD1 matches 8 bases. With 5 bases clipped from V and 4 bases from J, the junction kept 12 bases outside the gene matches. The CDR3 extends over 16 amino acids. CDR1 is MNHNS and CDR2 is SASEGT in the germline V gene.